These T cell receptor beta chains were read from a single sample in a study of blood T cell repertoires in COVID-19. The assay was immunoSEQ multiplex PCR, and TCRdb's table has in-frame clones only and misses some. The table records 220,000 or so clones, about 84% of them present only once. The sample taken for sequencing was PBMCs or T cells enriched from blood (not recorded which). The source is a woman aged 50 to 60 who had recovered from COVID-19. CDR3s include the opening cysteine and the closing phenylalanine or tryptophan. Each record gives: V gene, D gene, J gene, CDR3 protein, CDR3 DNA. A D gene is named only where the DNA matches it firmly.

TRBV6-5	NA	TRBJ1-1	CASSAGGSHTEAFF	TGTGCCAGCAGCGCGGGGGGTTCGCACACTGAAGCTTTCTTT
TRBV7-9	TRBD1	TRBJ1-1	CASSLAHLGGANTEAFF	TGTGCCAGCAGCTTAGCTCACTTAGGGGGCGCGAACACTGAAGCTTTCTTT
TRBV7-2	NA	TRBJ1-4	CASSFGGANEKLFF	TGTGCCAGCAGCTTCGGGGGGGCTAATGAAAAACTGTTTTTT
TRBV11-1	TRBD2	TRBJ2-5	CASSLLAGGLKETQYF	TGTGCCAGCAGCCTGTTAGCGGGGGGACTAAAAGAGACCCAGTACTTC
TRBV7-9	NA	TRBJ1-6	CASSLNRVGSPLHF	TGTGCCAGCAGCTTAAACAGGGTAGGCTCACCCCTCCACTTT
TRBV24-1	NA	TRBJ1-1	CATSDRTAYLLNTEAFF	TGTGCCACCAGTGACAGGACAGCCTATCTCCTGAACACTGAAGCTTTCTTT
TRBV6-2/TRBV6-3	NA	TRBJ2-1	CASSSPLSRQFF	TGTGCCAGCAGTTCCCCCCTGTCGCGCCAGTTCTTC
TRBV2	TRBD2	TRBJ2-1	CASSELAGYNEQFF	TGTGCCAGCAGTGAGCTAGCGGGGTACAATGAGCAGTTCTTC
TRBV19	NA	TRBJ1-4	CASTAGGTGEKLFF	TGTGCCAGTACCGCAGGAGGTACGGGTGAAAAACTGTTTTTT
TRBV28	NA	TRBJ1-5	CASRGFSDSNQPQHF	TGTGCCAGCAGAGGCTTTTCGGACAGTAATCAGCCCCAGCATTTT
TRBV2	NA	TRBJ1-1	CASNGPRGEAFF	TGTGCCAGCAATGGGCCTCGGGGGGAGGCTTTCTTT
TRBV14	NA	TRBJ2-6	CASLVRGNSGANVLTF	TGTGCCAGCCTAGTAAGGGGGAACTCCGGGGCCAACGTCCTGACTTTC
TRBV7-9	TRBD1	TRBJ1-2	CASSFRTGDGYTF	TGTGCCAGCAGCTTCCGGACAGGGGATGGCTACACCTTC
TRBV21-1	NA	TRBJ2-1	CASSKGNRDSYNEQFF	TGTGCCAGCAGCAAAGGGAACAGGGATTCCTACAATGAGCAGTTCTTC
TRBV2	NA	TRBJ1-5	CASSESAIPQQPQHF	TGTGCCAGCAGTGAATCCGCGATTCCACAGCAGCCCCAGCATTTT
TRBV11-3	TRBD2	TRBJ2-3	CASSFSGGTDTQYF	TGTGCCAGCAGCTTTAGCGGGGGCACAGATACGCAGTATTTT
TRBV7-9	TRBD1	TRBJ2-3	CASRRDRGVTDTQYF	TGTGCCAGCAGACGGGACAGGGGCGTCACAGATACGCAGTATTTT